The 19 T cell receptor beta chains below were found in one sample sequenced in a study of blood T cell repertoires in COVID-19. Clones were read by immunoSEQ multiplex PCR, and TCRdb kept only the in-frame ones, dropping some. The table shows about 95,000 clones, with about 85% occurring only once. Material: peripheral blood. The source of these receptors is a man of 80 years or more with active or convalescent COVID-19.

The J gene is TRBJ2-2, the V gene TRBV5-1, with 7 bases fitting TRBD2. Losses at the gene ends were 2 bases for V and 4 bases for J; bases not matched to a gene: 2. CDR3 length: 14 residues. Germline values: CDR1 SGHRS, CDR2 YFSETQ. The CDR3 spells CASSFTGGTGELFF. CDR3 nucleotide sequence: TGCGCCAGCAGCTTTACGGGGGGCACCGGGGAGCTGTTTTTT.

The chain links TRBV5-6 to TRBJ2-7; TRBD1 matches 8 bases. In germline, CDR1 is SGHDT, CDR2 YYEEEE. The trim removed 0 bases at V and 3 bases at J, leaving 8 bases unmatched. The CDR3 contains 16 residues. Written as DNA, the CDR3 is TGTGCCAGCAGCTTGGCTGGCACAGGGGGTATCTACGAGCAGTACTTC. Protein: CASSLAGTGGIYEQYF.

This clone was picked up a small number of times. This rearrangement joins TRBV24-1 to TRBJ1-2; 9 nucleotides align to TRBD1. Germline V lookup: CDR1 KGHDR, CDR2 SFDVKD. The CDR3 consists of 14 residues. V lost 7 bases, J lost 8 bases, and 10 bases stayed unmatched. The CDR3: CATRGQGDVGGYTF. CDR3 nucleotides: TGTGCCACCAGGGGACAGGGTGATGTCGGAGGCTACACCTTC.

The chain links TRBV4-1 to TRBJ1-6; no definite D call. The CDR3 extends over 15 amino acids. Germline-derived CDR1 and CDR2 are MGHRA and YSYEKL. The ends were cut back, 0 bases at V and 6 bases at J, with 9 bases in the middle. The CDR3, as DNA: TGCGCCAGCAGCCAAGAATGGGCAGCTAATTCACCCCTCCACTTT. Its protein is CASSQEWAANSPLHF.

The rearrangement uses TRBV27 and TRBJ1-2, with D perhaps matching TRBD1 (5 bases). The CDR3 totals 13 residues. The V end was cut by 3 bases, the J end by 3 bases, with 8 bases between. From germline, CDR1 is MNHEY and CDR2 SMNVEV (reference sequence). Here the CDR3 DNA reads TGTGCCAGCAGTTTCTCGACAGACTATGGCTACACCTTC. Protein sequence: CASSFSTDYGYTF.

The rearrangement joins TRBV6-2 or TRBV6-3 to TRBJ1-2; TRBD1 is a possible D gene (6 bases). With 6 bases removed from V and 8 bases from J, the gap between germline ends came to 19 bases. The germline V gene has CDR1 MNHEY and CDR2 SVGEGT. The CDR3 covers 14 residues. The CDR3 region is CASSPMDSFFGYTF. The CDR3 DNA is TGTGCCAGCAGCCCTATGGACAGTTTTTTCGGCTACACCTTC.

The rearrangement links TRBV6-5 to TRBJ2-2; D unclear. The CDR3 contains 15 residues. Germline lookup yields CDR1 MNHEY and CDR2 SVGAGI. The V end lost 0 bases, the J end lost 5 bases, and 10 bases lay between the germline ends. CDR3 loop: CASSYSSVTTGELFF. In DNA, the CDR3 is TGTGCCAGCAGTTACTCCTCAGTCACAACCGGGGAGCTGTTTTTT.

This clone was counted only a few times. The J gene is TRBJ1-5, the V gene TRBV4-2; D may be TRBD1 (6 bases). The CDR3 is 14 residues long. V lost 3 bases to trimming and J lost 7 bases, with 13 bases between them. Per the germline V gene, CDR1 is LGHNA and CDR2 is YNFKEQ. In DNA form, the CDR3 reads TGTGCCAGCAGCCAGCTTGGGGGCGTGCAGCCCCAGCATTTT. Translating gives CASSQLGGVQPQHF.

This rearrangement joins TRBV5-6 to TRBJ1-1; D possibly corresponds to TRBD1 (5 bases). CDR1 and CDR2 (germline): SGHDT, YYEEEE. V was trimmed by 4 bases and J by 1 base, leaving 11 bases between them. This CDR3 comprises 14 residues. The CDR3 DNA is TGTGCCAGCAGCGTCGCAGGGAAGAACACTGAAGCTTTCTTT. Residues: CASSVAGKNTEAFF.

The chain has TRBV7-3 and TRBJ1-3, with a possible D match to TRBD1 (5 bases). Germline CDR1 reads SGHTA; CDR2 reads FQGTGA. The V end was cut by 0 bases, the J end by 0 bases, with 6 bases between. The CDR3 covers 15 residues. CDR3 loop: CASSLTGGSGNTIYF. In DNA form, the CDR3 reads TGTGCCAGCAGCTTAACGGGGGGCTCTGGAAACACCATATATTTT.

This clone was recorded a few times. This sequence joins TRBV25-1 and TRBJ1-6; TRBD1 is a possible D gene (6 bases). Germline V CDR1 and CDR2: MGHDK, SYGVNS. The CDR3 has 14 amino acids. Trimming cost V 5 bases and J 8 bases, with 13 bases left between them. The CDR3 DNA is TGTGCCAGCAGTTCAAGGGGGAGCTATTCACCCCTCCACTTT. Translating it yields CASSSRGSYSPLHF.

The chain recombines TRBV5-6 with TRBJ2-3, with D perhaps TRBD2 (6 bases). The CDR3 covers 16 residues. Trimming removed 2 bases from V and 2 bases from J, with 15 bases in between. Germline V lookup: CDR1 SGHDT, CDR2 YYEEEE. CDR3 loop: CASSFVDRTTTDTQYF. CDR3 DNA: TGTGCCAGCAGCTTTGTGGATAGGACTACCACAGATACGCAGTATTTT. The full variable domain, completed using reference TRBV5-6 and TRBJ2-3, is DAGVTQSPTHLIKTRGQQVTLRCSPKSGHDTVSWYQQALGQGPQFIFQYYEEEERQRGNFPDRFSGHQFPNYSSELNVNALLLGDSALYLCASSFVDRTTTDTQYFGPGTRLTVL.

The table lists this clone with a count of one. The chain couples TRBV5-1 to TRBJ2-1; 9 bases map to TRBD2. V dropped 0 bases and J dropped 8; count of bases not matched to a gene: 6. In germline, CDR1 is SGHRS, CDR2 YFSETQ. This CDR3 has 15 residues. CDR3 DNA sequence: TGCGCCAGCAGCTTGGTGGCGGGGGGGCTCTATGAGCAGTTCTTC. It translates to CASSLVAGGLYEQFF.

This chain joins TRBV13 and TRBJ2-3; 9 positions agree with TRBD2. The germline CDR1 and CDR2 sequences are PRHDT and FYEKMQ (reference sequence). The CDR3 has 16 amino acids. The trim removed 5 bases at V and 6 bases at J, leaving 12 bases unmatched. CDR3 sequence reads: CASSRHRTSVTDTQYF. CDR3 coding DNA: TGTGCCAGCAGCCGACACCGGACTAGCGTGACCGATACGCAGTATTTT.

The chain is built from TRBV7-2 and TRBJ1-2; 9 positions match TRBD1. The CDR3 covers 14 residues. Germline loops: CDR1 SGHTA, CDR2 FQGNSA. After removal of 5 bases from V and 5 bases from J, the junction contained 6 bases not matched to a gene. This CDR3 is CASSEDRGGYGYTF. CDR3 coding DNA: TGTGCCAGCAGCGAGGACAGGGGTGGATATGGCTACACCTTC.

V usage is TRBV7-2 and J usage is TRBJ1-6; D is ambiguous. The germline V gene has CDR1 SGHTA and CDR2 FQGNSA. The CDR3 has 14 residues. V lost 1 base and J lost 9, with 10 bases in between. CDR3 nucleotide sequence: TGTGCCAGCAGCTTAGGTTATAGGAGTTCACCCCTCCACTTT. Its translation: CASSLGYRSSPLHF. Drawing the rest from reference TRBV7-2 and TRBJ1-6, the complete variable domain is GAGVSQSPSNKVTEKGKDVELRCDPISGHTALYWYRQSLGQGLEFLIYFQGNSAPDKSGLPSDRFSAERTGGSVSTLTIQRTQQEDSAVYLCASSLGYRSSPLHFGNGTRLTVT.

The chain combines TRBV7-3 with TRBJ1-1; D may be TRBD1 (6 bases). From germline, CDR1 is SGHTA and CDR2 FQGTGA. The germline V and J ends were trimmed by 3 bases and 4 bases, with 18 bases remaining between them. The CDR3 has 16 amino acids. CDR3 sequence: CASSFRGRGQTTEAFF. In nucleotides, the CDR3 is TGTGCCAGCAGCTTCAGGGGCAGGGGCCAGACCACTGAAGCTTTCTTT. Together with reference TRBV7-3 and TRBJ1-1, the CDR3 gives the full variable domain: GAGVSQTPSNKVTEKGKYVELRCDPISGHTALYWYRQSLGQGPEFLIYFQGTGAADDSGLPNDRFFAVRPEGSVSTLKIQRTERGDSAVYLCASSFRGRGQTTEAFFGQGTRLTVV.

This chain joins TRBV25-1 and TRBJ1-1; 10 bases match TRBD1. J lost 5 bases, V lost 5 bases, and 2 bases had no gene match. This CDR3 has 13 amino acids. Germline CDR1 reads MGHDK; CDR2 reads SYGVNS. CDR3 loop: CASSRTGGTEAFF. The CDR3 DNA follows: TGTGCCAGCAGTAGGACAGGGGGGACTGAAGCTTTCTTT.

The chain links TRBV25-1 to TRBJ2-7; D gene uncertain. Germline V CDR1 and CDR2: MGHDK, SYGVNS. With 8 bases removed from V and 5 bases from J, the gap between germline ends came to 22 bases. The CDR3 is 15 residues long. The CDR3 region has the DNA TGTGCCAGCCCCCCATGTACCCGACGAGGTGACGAGCAGTACTTC. This translates into CASPPCTRRGDEQYF.